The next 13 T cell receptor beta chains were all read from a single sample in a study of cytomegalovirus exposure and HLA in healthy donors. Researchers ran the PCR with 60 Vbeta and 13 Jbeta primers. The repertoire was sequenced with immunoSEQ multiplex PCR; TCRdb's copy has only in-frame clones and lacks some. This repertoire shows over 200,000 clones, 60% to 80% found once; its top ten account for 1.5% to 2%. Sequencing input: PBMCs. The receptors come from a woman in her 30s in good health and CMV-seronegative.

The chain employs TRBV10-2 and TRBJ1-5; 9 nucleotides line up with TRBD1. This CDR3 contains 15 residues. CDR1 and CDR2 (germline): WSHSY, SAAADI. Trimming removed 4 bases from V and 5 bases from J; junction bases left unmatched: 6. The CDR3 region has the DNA TGCGCCAGCAGTGGAGAGGGACAGGGATATCAGCCCCAGCATTTT. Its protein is CASSGEGQGYQPQHF.

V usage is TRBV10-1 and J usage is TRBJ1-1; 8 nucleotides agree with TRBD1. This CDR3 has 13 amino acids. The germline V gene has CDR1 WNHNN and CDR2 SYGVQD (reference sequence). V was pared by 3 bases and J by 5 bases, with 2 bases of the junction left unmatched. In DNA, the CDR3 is TGCGCCAGCAGTGACAGGGGGCTTACTGAAGCTTTCTTT. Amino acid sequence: CASSDRGLTEAFF.

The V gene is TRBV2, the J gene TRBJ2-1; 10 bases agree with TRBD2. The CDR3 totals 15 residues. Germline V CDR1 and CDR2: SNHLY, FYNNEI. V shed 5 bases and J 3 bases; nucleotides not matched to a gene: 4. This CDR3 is CASSPRLAGYNEQFF. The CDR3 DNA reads TGTGCCAGCAGTCCCCGACTAGCGGGCTACAATGAGCAGTTCTTC.

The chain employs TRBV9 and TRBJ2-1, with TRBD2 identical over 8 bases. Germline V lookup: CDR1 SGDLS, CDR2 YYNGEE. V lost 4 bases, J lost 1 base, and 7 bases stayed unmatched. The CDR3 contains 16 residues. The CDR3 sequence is CASSPPGTRSYNEQFF. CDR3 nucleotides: TGTGCCAGCAGCCCCCCCGGGACTAGGTCCTACAATGAGCAGTTCTTC. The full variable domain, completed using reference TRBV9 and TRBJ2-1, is DSGVTQTPKHLITATGQRVTLRCSPRSGDLSVYWYQQSLDQGLQFLIQYYNGEERAKGNILERFSAQQFPDLHSELNLSSLELGDSALYFCASSPPGTRSYNEQFFGPGTRLTVL.

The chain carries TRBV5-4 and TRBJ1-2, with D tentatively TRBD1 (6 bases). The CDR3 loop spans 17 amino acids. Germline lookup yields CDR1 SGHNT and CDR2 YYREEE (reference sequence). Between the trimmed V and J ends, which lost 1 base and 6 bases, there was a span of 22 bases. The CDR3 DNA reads TGTGCCAGCAGCTTGTATCTGGGGGCACAGGGAGGGCATGGCTACACCTTC. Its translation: CASSLYLGAQGGHGYTF.

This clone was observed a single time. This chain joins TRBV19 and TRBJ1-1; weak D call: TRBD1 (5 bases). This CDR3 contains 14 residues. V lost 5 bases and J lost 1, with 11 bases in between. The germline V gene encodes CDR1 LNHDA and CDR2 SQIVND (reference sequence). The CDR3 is CASSWGRPNTEAFF. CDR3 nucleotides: TGTGCCAGTAGTTGGGGCAGACCGAACACTGAAGCTTTCTTT.

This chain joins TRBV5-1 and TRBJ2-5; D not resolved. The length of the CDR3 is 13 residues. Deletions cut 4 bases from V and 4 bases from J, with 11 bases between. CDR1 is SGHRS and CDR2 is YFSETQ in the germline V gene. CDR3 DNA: TGCGCCAGCAGCCCAAAAGGCGGAGAGACCCAGTACTTC. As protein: CASSPKGGETQYF.

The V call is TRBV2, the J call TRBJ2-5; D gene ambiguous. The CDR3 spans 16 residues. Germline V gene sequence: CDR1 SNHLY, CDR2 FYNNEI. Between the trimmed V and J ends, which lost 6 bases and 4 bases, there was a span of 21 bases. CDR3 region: CASRYLVGSSAETQYF. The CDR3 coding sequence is TGTGCCAGCAGGTACCTAGTTGGCTCCTCGGCAGAGACCCAGTACTTC.

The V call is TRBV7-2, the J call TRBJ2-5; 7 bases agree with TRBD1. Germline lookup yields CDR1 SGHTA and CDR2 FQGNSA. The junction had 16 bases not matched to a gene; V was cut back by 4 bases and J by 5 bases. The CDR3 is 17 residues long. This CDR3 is CASSSRPRRGQRETQYF. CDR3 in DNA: TGTGCCAGCAGCTCCCGCCCGCGAAGGGGGCAGCGGGAGACCCAGTACTTC.

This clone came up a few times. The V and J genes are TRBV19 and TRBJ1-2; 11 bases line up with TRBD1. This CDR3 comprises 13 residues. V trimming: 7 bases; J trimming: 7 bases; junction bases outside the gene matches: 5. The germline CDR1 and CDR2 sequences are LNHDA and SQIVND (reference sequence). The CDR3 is CASTPGQGVGYTF. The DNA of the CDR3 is TGTGCCAGTACTCCGGGACAGGGGGTTGGCTACACCTTC.

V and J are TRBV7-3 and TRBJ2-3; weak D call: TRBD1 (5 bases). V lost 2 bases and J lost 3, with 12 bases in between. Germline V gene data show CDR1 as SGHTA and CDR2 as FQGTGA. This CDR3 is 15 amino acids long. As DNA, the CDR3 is TGTGCCAGCAGCTTACACGACAGAGAGACAGATACGCAGTATTTT. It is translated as CASSLHDRETDTQYF. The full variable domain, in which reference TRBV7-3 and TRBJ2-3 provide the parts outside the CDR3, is GAGVSQTPSNKVTEKGKYVELRCDPISGHTALYWYRQSLGQGPEFLIYFQGTGAADDSGLPNDRFFAVRPEGSVSTLKIQRTERGDSAVYLCASSLHDRETDTQYFGPGTRLTVL.

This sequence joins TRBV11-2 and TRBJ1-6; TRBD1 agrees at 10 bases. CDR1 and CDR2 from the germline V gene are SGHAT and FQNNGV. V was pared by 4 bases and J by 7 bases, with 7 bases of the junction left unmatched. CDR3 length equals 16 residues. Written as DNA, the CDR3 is TGTGCCAGCAGCTGGTCCGGGACAGGGGAGAATTCACCCCTCCACTTT. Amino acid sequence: CASSWSGTGENSPLHF.

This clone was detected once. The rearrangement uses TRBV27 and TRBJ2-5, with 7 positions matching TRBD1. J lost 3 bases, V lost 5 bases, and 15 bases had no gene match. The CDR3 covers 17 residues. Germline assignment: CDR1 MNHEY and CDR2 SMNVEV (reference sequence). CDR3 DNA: TGTGCCAGCAGTCCCACGAGACAGGGCGACTGGGAAGAGACCCAGTACTTC. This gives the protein CASSPTRQGDWEETQYF.